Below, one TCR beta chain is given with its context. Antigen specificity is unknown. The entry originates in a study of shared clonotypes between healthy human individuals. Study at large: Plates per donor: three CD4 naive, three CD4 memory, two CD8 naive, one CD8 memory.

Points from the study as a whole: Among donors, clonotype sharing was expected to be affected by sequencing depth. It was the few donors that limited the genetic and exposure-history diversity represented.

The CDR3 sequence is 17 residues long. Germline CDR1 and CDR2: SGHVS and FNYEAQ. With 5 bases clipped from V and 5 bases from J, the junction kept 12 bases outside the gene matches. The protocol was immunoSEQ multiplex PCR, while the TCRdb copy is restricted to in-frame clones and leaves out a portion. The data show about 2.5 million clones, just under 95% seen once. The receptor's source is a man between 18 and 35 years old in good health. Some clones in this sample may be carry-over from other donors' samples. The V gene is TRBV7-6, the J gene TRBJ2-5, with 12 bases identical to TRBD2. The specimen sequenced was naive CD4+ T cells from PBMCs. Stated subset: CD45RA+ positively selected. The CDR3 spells CASSETLAGGSLETQYF. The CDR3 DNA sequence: TGTGCCAGCAGCGAAACCCTAGCGGGAGGGTCGCTTGAGACCCAGTACTTC.